Shown below are 5 T cell receptor beta chains from a single sample sequenced in a study of shared clonotypes between healthy human individuals. Naive CD8 cells lacked CD45RO, underwent positive selection for CCR7 and left out terminally differentiated effector memory CD45RA+ cells. Sequencing used immunoSEQ multiplex PCR; TCRdb keeps in-frame clones, though not all of them. The sample shows around 1.9 million clones, about 94% of them seen only once. The sequenced material came from naive CD8+ T cells from PBMCs. The receptor set was obtained from a man aged 18 to 35 in good health. Some clones in this sample may be carry-over from other donors' samples.

Note on this clone: The sample carries other DNA sequences with the same CDR3. The CDR3 region is CASSLADNEQFF. CDR3 DNA: TGCGCCAGCAGCTTGGCCGACAATGAGCAGTTCTTC. V usage is TRBV5-1 and J usage is TRBJ2-1; no definite D call. V was pared by 0 bases and J by 5 bases, with 3 bases between. Germline V gene lookup returns CDR1 SGHRS and CDR2 YFSETQ. The CDR3 totals 12 residues.

The chain links TRBV2 to TRBJ2-5, with 8 bases matching TRBD1. The V gene end was trimmed by 6 bases and the J gene end by 3 bases; junction bases not matched to a gene: 3. The germline gives CDR1 SNHLY, CDR2 FYNNEI. CDR3 length equals 13 residues. DNA of the CDR3: TGTGCCAGCAGAACGGACAGGGAAGAGACCCAGTACTTC. It translates to CASRTDREETQYF.

The V gene is TRBV9, the J gene TRBJ2-7; 8 nucleotides line up with TRBD1. V was clipped by 4 bases and J by 3 bases; unmatched bases: 3. The germline gives CDR1 SGDLS, CDR2 YYNGEE. The CDR3 extends over 13 amino acids. The CDR3 DNA reads as TGTGCCAGCAGCCTAGACAGGGGCTACGAGCAGTACTTC. It encodes CASSLDRGYEQYF.

CDR3 sequence: CASSFYVSGWGDTQYF. CDR3 DNA sequence: TGTGCCAGCAGTTTTTATGTTAGCGGGTGGGGAGATACGCAGTATTTT. The V and J genes are TRBV27 and TRBJ2-3; TRBD2 agrees at 7 bases. From germline, CDR1 is MNHEY and CDR2 SMNVEV (reference sequence). The CDR3 has 16 amino acids. The V gene end was trimmed by 3 bases and the J gene end by 5 bases; junction bases not matched to a gene: 11.

The chain uses TRBV7-8 and TRBJ1-1; no firm D call. The ends were cut back, 1 base at V and 1 base at J, with 10 bases in the middle. Germline CDR1 SGHVS, CDR2 FQNEAQ. The CDR3 has 15 amino acids. This CDR3 reads CASSLVGEGNTEAFF. CDR3 sequence (DNA): TGTGCCAGCAGCTTAGTCGGGGAGGGGAACACTGAAGCTTTCTTT.